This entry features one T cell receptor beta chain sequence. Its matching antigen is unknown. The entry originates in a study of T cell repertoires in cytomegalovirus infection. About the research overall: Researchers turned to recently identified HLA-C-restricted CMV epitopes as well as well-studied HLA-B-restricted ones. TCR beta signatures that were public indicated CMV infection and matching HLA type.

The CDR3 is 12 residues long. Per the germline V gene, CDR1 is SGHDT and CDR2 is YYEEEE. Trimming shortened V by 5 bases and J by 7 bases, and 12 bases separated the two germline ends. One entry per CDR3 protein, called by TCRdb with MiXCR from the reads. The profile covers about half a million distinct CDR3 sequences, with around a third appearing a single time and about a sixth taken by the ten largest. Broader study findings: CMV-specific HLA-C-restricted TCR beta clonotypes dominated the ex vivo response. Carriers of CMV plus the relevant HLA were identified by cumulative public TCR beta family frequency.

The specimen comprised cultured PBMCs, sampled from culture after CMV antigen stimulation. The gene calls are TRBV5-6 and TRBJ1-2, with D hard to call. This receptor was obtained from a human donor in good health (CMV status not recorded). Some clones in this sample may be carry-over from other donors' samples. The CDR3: CASRPNNGGYTF. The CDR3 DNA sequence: TGTGCCAGCAGACCCAATAACGGTGGCTACACCTTC.